What follows describes a single T cell receptor beta chain. Assay: immunoSEQ multiplex PCR; the TCRdb copy retains only in-frame clones and omits some. The sample lists 35,000 to 45,000 clones; 84% were seen once. These data belong to a study of PD-L1 blockade in urothelial cancer. At the level of the study: Between 0 and 3 chemotherapy regimens preceded treatment for each patient. Counts from blood samples showed a median of around 150,000 T cells.

Time point denoted: peripheral blood 6 weeks after treatment start. The study enrolled patients with locally advanced or metastatic urothelial carcinoma. Trimming took off 5 bases at V and 4 bases at J, with 11 bases between the two ends. The CDR3 loop spans 13 amino acids. Per germline, CDR1 SNHLY and CDR2 FYNNEI. The chain links TRBV2 to TRBJ1-1, with D tentatively TRBD1 (6 bases). The specimen comprised PBMCs, sampled around atezolizumab (anti-PD-L1) treatment. The TCR was taken from a man in his forties or fifties with urothelial cancer. CDR3 in DNA: TGTGCCAGCAGTTTCAGGGGTGGCACTGAAGCTTTCTTT. Its protein product is CASSFRGGTEAFF.